One and the same sample provided the 14 T cell receptor beta chains below, sequenced in a study of T-cell reconstitution after alpha-beta-depleted transplantation in children. Unique molecular identifiers were used in preparing the TCRbeta library. TCRdb reprocessed the PCR reads via MiXCR and lists one record per CDR3 protein. The sample comprises about 7,900 distinct CDR3 sequences, about 30% of which are singletons, and about 2.2% rests with the top ten. Sample: peripheral blood, taken 60 days after TCRalphabeta/CD19-depleted stem cell transplant. The receptors derive from a boy in the first two years of life who had a stem cell transplant for SCID, so the T cells may come from the graft donor.

This clonotype is categorized as medium-sized. The CDR3: CASSSPGYNSPLHF. DNA for the CDR3: TGTGCCAGCAGCTCACCGGGGTATAATTCACCCCTCCACTTT. This chain uses TRBV7-9 with TRBJ1-6; no clear D gene. This CDR3 is 14 amino acids long. CDR1 is SEHNR and CDR2 is FQNEAQ in the germline V gene (reference sequence). V dropped 4 bases and J dropped 4 bases, with 8 bases sitting between them. The full variable domain, completed using reference TRBV7-9 and TRBJ1-6, is DTGVSQNPRHKITKRGQNVTFRCDPISEHNRLYWYRQTLGQGPEFLTYFQNEAQLEKSRLLSDRFSAERPKGSFSTLEIQRTEQGDSAMYLCASSSPGYNSPLHFGNGTRLTVT.

This clonotype was counted many times. This sequence joins TRBV4-1 and TRBJ1-1, with no clear D. This CDR3 has 15 residues. CDR1 is MGHRA, CDR2 YSYEKL, per germline. V shed 1 base and J shed 2 bases, with 11 bases lying between them. The CDR3 reads CASSQAPAANTEAFF. In nucleotides, the CDR3 is TGCGCCAGCAGCCAAGCCCCGGCCGCCAACACTGAAGCTTTCTTT.

By proportion, this clonotype is medium-sized (0.01 to 0.1%). The CDR3 sequence: CSVAPGQGRPQHF. The CDR3 nucleotides read TGCAGCGTTGCCCCAGGACAGGGACGGCCCCAGCATTTT. The chain combines TRBV29-1 with TRBJ1-5, with 8 bases aligning to TRBD1. V shed 4 bases and J 9 bases; nucleotides not matched to a gene: 8. Germline CDR1 reads SQVTM; CDR2 reads ANQGSEA. The CDR3 is made up of 13 amino acids.

Within the sample, this clonotype is medium-sized. CDR3 coding DNA: TGTGCCATAGAAGACTGGAACACTGAAGCTTTCTTT. It yields the protein CAIEDWNTEAFF. The J gene is TRBJ1-1, the V gene TRBV7-9; D unclear. CDR1 and CDR2 (germline): SEHNR, FQNEAQ (reference sequence). The germline V and J ends were trimmed by 10 bases and 1 base, with 10 bases remaining between them. The CDR3 has 12 residues.

This clonotype was observed many times. V and J are TRBV6-5 and TRBJ1-6; D possibly corresponds to TRBD1 (6 bases). The CDR3 consists of 19 residues. Deletions cut 2 bases from V and 7 bases from J, with 24 bases between. Germline CDR1 is MNHEY and CDR2 is SVGAGI. This CDR3 reads CASSYPEVWMGAWNSPLHF. In DNA form, the CDR3 reads TGTGCCAGCAGTTACCCCGAGGTATGGATGGGGGCGTGGAATTCACCCCTCCACTTT.

The CDR3 here is CASGPGLLCLALHQPQHF. CDR3 DNA sequence: TGTGCCAGCGGCCCCGGGCTCCTCTGCTTGGCACTACATCAGCCCCAGCATTTT. This chain joins TRBV4-2 and TRBJ1-5; no firm D call. Trimming took 8 bases from V and 5 from J, leaving 28 bases between them. CDR3 size: 18 residues. Germline V gives CDR1 LGHNA, CDR2 YNFKEQ.

By sample fraction, this clonotype is medium-sized. The chain carries TRBV12-3 or TRBV12-4 and TRBJ2-3; TRBD2 matches 11 bases. V lost 3 bases and J lost 2; bases outside the gene matches: 7. The CDR3 runs to 17 residues. The CDR3 nucleotides read TGTGCCAGCAGTTTCTCTGGGACTAGCGGACTCACAGATACGCAGTATTTT. Its translation: CASSFSGTSGLTDTQYF.

In this sample, this clonotype is medium-sized. V is TRBV7-9 and J is TRBJ1-1; possible D gene TRBD1, 5 bases. The V gene's germline CDR1 is SEHNR and CDR2 FQNEAQ (reference sequence). This CDR3 contains 16 residues. The V and J ends lost 5 bases and 3 bases respectively, with 19 bases between them. Here the CDR3 reads CASSPRPTLRDTEAFF. In nucleotides, the CDR3 is TGTGCCAGCAGCCCCCGGCCGACCCTCAGGGACACTGAAGCTTTCTTT.

Relative to its sample, this clonotype is medium-sized. One end of the junction varies from germline; a read error may be responsible. The chain couples TRBV5-1 to TRBJ2-7; maybe TRBD2 (7 bases). The germline V gene encodes CDR1 SGHRS and CDR2 YFSETQ. The CDR3 length is 15 residues. CDR3: CASCLWGGGSYEQYF. CDR3 in DNA: TGCGCCAGCTGCTTATGGGGAGGGGGCTCCTACGAGCAGTACTTC.

This clonotype is categorized as medium-sized. This chain links TRBV7-9 with TRBJ1-2; D is undetermined. The V end lost 6 bases, the J end lost 9 bases, and 5 bases lay between the germline ends. The germline gives CDR1 SEHNR, CDR2 FQNEAQ (reference sequence). This CDR3 spans 9 amino acids. CDR3 region: CASSSSYTF. DNA for the CDR3: TGTGCCAGCAGTTCAAGCTACACCTTC. The whole variable domain, filled in from reference TRBV7-9 and TRBJ1-2, reads DTGVSQNPRHKITKRGQNVTFRCDPISEHNRLYWYRQTLGQGPEFLTYFQNEAQLEKSRLLSDRFSAERPKGSFSTLEIQRTEQGDSAMYLCASSSSYTFGSGTRLTVV.

The chain has TRBV3-1 and TRBJ2-1; TRBD2 aligns across 7 bases. CDR3 length: 17 amino acids. V lost 11 bases, J lost 1 base, and 17 bases stayed unmatched. The germline V gene has CDR1 LGHDT and CDR2 YNNKEL (reference sequence). This CDR3 reads CASSNQGQRESYNEQFF. CDR3 sequence (DNA): TGTGCCTCCAGCAACCAGGGCCAGCGGGAATCCTACAATGAGCAGTTCTTC.

This clonotype was counted a few times. The chain has TRBV9 and TRBJ2-2, with TRBD2 matching 9 bases. V was pared by 4 bases and J by 5 bases, with 6 bases of the junction left unmatched. The CDR3 consists of 15 residues. Per the germline V gene, CDR1 is SGDLS and CDR2 is YYNGEE. The CDR3 DNA follows: TGTGCCAGCAGCCTAGCGGGAAAGACGACCGGGGAGCTGTTTTTT. This sequence encodes CASSLAGKTTGELFF.

This clonotype qualifies as medium-sized. The chain has TRBV24-1 and TRBJ1-3; D uncertain. Trimming shortened V by 0 bases and J by 4 bases, and 0 bases separated the two germline ends. The germline gives CDR1 KGHDR, CDR2 SFDVKD. CDR3 length: 12 amino acids. CDR3 sequence reads: CATSDLGNTIYF. CDR3 coding DNA: TGTGCCACCAGTGATTTGGGAAACACCATATATTTT.

The chain employs TRBV4-1 and TRBJ2-2; 7 nucleotides align to TRBD2. This CDR3 is built from 15 residues. Unmatched junction bases numbered 7, after V lost 2 bases and J lost 7 bases. Germline-derived CDR1 and CDR2 are MGHRA and YSYEKL. As DNA, the CDR3 is TGCGCCAGCAGCCAAATCGAGCGGGGAGGCGGGGAGCTGTTTTTT. Amino acid sequence: CASSQIERGGGELFF.